This record concerns one T cell receptor beta chain sequence. The data stem from a study of Ad26.COV2.S vaccination and SARS-CoV-2 variants. The CDR3 consists of 15 residues. V was shortened by 5 bases and J by 1 base, with 14 bases between the two germline ends. Looked up from germline, CDR1 is SNHLY and CDR2 is FYNNEI. Sequencing used immunoSEQ multiplex PCR; TCRdb keeps in-frame clones, though not all of them. The sample shows more than 300,000 clones, around four fifths of them seen only once. Treatment reported: over 15 received Ad26.COV2.S at low or high dose, single or two shots; 5 received placebo; per-sample allocation not given. Day 63 after the first vaccine or placebo injection was the time point for sampling.

The sequenced sample was peripheral blood, obtained in a trial of Ad26.COV2.S vaccine versus placebo. The sequence came from a person between 18 and 60 years old who received the Ad26.COV2.S COVID-19 vaccine or a placebo. V gene TRBV2 combines with J gene TRBJ1-1; tentative D call: TRBD1 (5 bases). The CDR3 nucleotides are TGTGCCAGCAGTCAATCCGGGACCGGGAACACTGAAGCTTTCTTT. Residues: CASSQSGTGNTEAFF.